This T cell receptor beta chain was found in a study of shared clonotypes between healthy human individuals (dated by TCRdb to about 2020). Study-wide context: Three men and two women, aged 18 to 49 years, made up the cohort. For each donor, three plates each were used for CD4 naive and CD4 memory, two plates were used for CD8 naive, and one plate was used for CD8 memory. The study deeply sequenced blood TCR repertoires of several healthy adults to estimate repertoire size and the extent of clonotype sharing between individuals. To increase sequencing depth and limit assay-specific biases, TCR repertoire library preparation and sequencing were carried out by different laboratories using diverse techniques. Each donor's leukapheresis produced roughly between roughly 0.9 and 9 billion PBMCs. What the authors observed across the whole study: When a few donors were compared, the shared fraction of clonotypes was 5% to 6.5% for naive CD4, about 4% for naive CD8, 2% to 2.5% for memory CD4, and less than 0.45% for memory CD8. Only blood was sampled, and tissue TCR repertoires likely differ from those in blood. Based on pairwise subsampling, the degree of clonotype sharing among donors was expected to be affected by sequencing depth. Even with the large sequencing depth, rarefaction of the sorted-subset datasets indicated that sequencing was incomplete. Clonotypes shared by all four sorted-subset donors showed higher generation probabilities than non-shared clonotypes. The small number of donors limited the genetic and exposure-history diversity represented. Naive subsets generally had larger estimated clonotype richness than memory subsets.

About this clone: Its antigen is still unknown. Qualities for individual bases were not recorded, and no much larger clone is one base off.

The donors were healthy, HIV-negative adults with no recently reported acute infections or vaccinations. Every donor was a Caucasian adult residing in Nashville, Tennessee, USA. CD4+ T cells were enriched by magnetic negative selection, after which naive cells were positively selected on CD45RA and the negative fraction was taken as the memory subset. Blood was collected by leukapheresis, and PBMCs were isolated by Ficoll-Histopaque density gradient centrifugation and then cryopreserved in liquid nitrogen vapor phase. Analytical flow cytometry was used to check the purity and quantity of each magnetically sorted T cell population. Genomic DNA was isolated from every sorted fraction and measured by UV absorbance on a Nanodrop 2000c. Using the deep immunoSEQ assay, TCR CDR3 regions were amplified from genomic DNA by multiplex PCR. Extracted genomic DNA from each cell subset was distributed evenly across all wells of several immunoSEQ 96-well plates, and each plate was treated as a replicate. For sorted subsets, about 0.2 ug genomic DNA, equal to 30,000 to 35,000 T cell genomes, was loaded into each replicate PCR. The purified libraries were quantified using a Qubit 3.0 fluorometer, sized with a Bioanalyzer 2100, and then quantified again using the KAPA Library Quantification kit. A separate single-read 150-cycle Illumina NextSeq 550 flow cell was used to sequence each immunoSEQ 96-well plate. On the authors' methods: Because only junctional sequences without quality scores were contained in the immunoSEQ output, filtering matching that applied to full-length reads could not be performed. To assign V/J genes and CDR3, sequences were annotated using PyIR, a Python wrapper for IgBLAST v1.9, with IMGT germline references. Any read was removed if the V/J assignment was weak (E-value above 1e-6), the CDR3 was missing, or the read contained stop codons, out-of-frame junctions, or ambiguous translated residues. V3J clonotypes were defined as sequences sharing the same inferred V gene, J gene, and CDR3 amino acid sequence. The percentage overlap between two repertoires was calculated by dividing the number of shared unique clonotypes by the size of the smaller repertoire. RTK rarefaction, the Chao1 estimator, and Recon v2.1 estimates of unobserved clonotypes were used to assess repertoire richness. Generation probabilities were computed with OLGA for all TCRbeta clonotypes obtained by the gDNA method from four donors. TCRdb carries this immuneACCESS record with in-frame sequences only. Its versions omit some clonotypes, under half of them owing to an unresolved V gene in the studies checked, with the rest unexplained. V and J calls and clone size are those listed in that table; D and trimming were worked out from the DNA. The sample table shows 980,000 or so clones, and less than 85% are seen once. Around 1.4% of the sample comes from the top ten.

Sequencing was performed on memory CD4+ T cells sorted from blood. The label giving this sample's cell subset or site can be read as: CD45RA-negative fraction. The TCR was taken from a young man in good health.

The DNA reads TGTGCCAGCAGCAATAGCCGGGACCTCACCTACGAGCAGTACTTC. The encoded protein is CASSNSRDLTYEQYF. The rearrangement combines TRBV7-8 with TRBJ2-7; the D segment may tentatively be TRBD1 or TRBD2, each giving 5 matched bases. A distance of 16 bases separates the germline ends of V and J, which lose 5 bases and 2 bases respectively. The germline V gene yields SGHVS for CDR1 and FQNEAQ for CDR2. Reading from cysteine to phenylalanine, the CDR3 counts 15 amino acids. Just the 45-base CDR3 DNA is kept, in frame starting at base 1.